This is a list of T cell receptor beta chains from one sample in a study of T cells in Graves' hyperthyroidism and ophthalmopathy. TCRdb reprocessed the multiplex PCR reads with MiXCR, giving one entry per CDR3 protein. This table has hundreds of thousands of distinct CDR3 sequences, around 13% appearing once. The sample comprised blood. The receptors were gathered from a woman aged 25 to 45 with Graves' hyperthyroidism that later progressed to Graves' ophthalmopathy. CDR3s leave out the opening cysteine and the closing phenylalanine or tryptophan.

cdr3_aa	j_call	v_call
ASSLVVPGGEQF	TRBJ2-1	TRBV5-6
ASSFSLGQPQH	TRBJ1-5	TRBV27
ASSDGGNYGYT	TRBJ1-2	TRBV6-4
ASSPRGGGWSSYEQY	TRBJ2-7	TRBV27
ASSQEPQGNTEAF	TRBJ1-1	TRBV4-1
ASSLGLDENTEAF	TRBJ1-1	TRBV5-1
ASSSGQDNQPQH	TRBJ1-5	TRBV5-5
ASSPSSGSPEQY	TRBJ2-7	TRBV5-1
ASSQPGLGSYNEQF	TRBJ2-1	TRBV4-1
ASSLNPLWAAGELF	TRBJ2-2	TRBV7-9
ASSPTTGGVGNEQF	TRBJ2-1	TRBV9
ASRAGYTDTQY	TRBJ2-3	TRBV6-1
ASSGQGGVTEAF	TRBJ1-1	TRBV18
ASSSWKLTSGGLTDTQY	TRBJ2-3	TRBV5-5
ASSEKARGSEQY	TRBJ2-7	TRBV2
SVGAGGLDEQY	TRBJ2-7	TRBV29-1
ASSLLGDTEAF	TRBJ1-1	TRBV7-9
SARGGGWIGDIQY	TRBJ2-4	TRBV20-1
ASSESSVKLSDEQF	TRBJ2-1	TRBV25-1
ASSGRGGLVTEAF	TRBJ1-1	TRBV4-1
SGQAHLETQY	TRBJ2-5	TRBV20-1
ASSLRRGYQPQH	TRBJ1-5	TRBV28
ASSFKLPSTDTQY	TRBJ2-3	TRBV6-2/TRBV6-3
ASSATGYDGYT	TRBJ1-2	TRBV12-3/TRBV12-4
AISEQGSSEQY	TRBJ2-7	TRBV10-3
ASSALPAADTQY	TRBJ2-3	TRBV5-6
ASRLDRARYGSNQPQH	TRBJ1-5	TRBV2
ASIRGQVGTDTQY	TRBJ2-3	TRBV7-8
ASSFSVGENIQY	TRBJ2-4	TRBV7-9
ASSFAQTQPYGYT	TRBJ1-2	TRBV7-9
ATSRDRASGEVREQF	TRBJ2-1	TRBV15
AISEGLSGRSNEQF	TRBJ2-1	TRBV10-3
ASSPDSGTGNEKLF	TRBJ1-4	TRBV5-1
ASSVGLQGAPLNTEAF	TRBJ1-1	TRBV9
ASSFSRDTDTQY	TRBJ2-3	TRBV7-2
ASSFPGQGAADEQF	TRBJ2-1	TRBV12-3/TRBV12-4
ASSLEAGGRTDTQY	TRBJ2-3	TRBV11-2
ASSIIRGTEAF	TRBJ1-1	TRBV11-1
SAAGLAGAFEQY	TRBJ2-7	TRBV29-1
ASGRRSSYEQY	TRBJ2-7	TRBV19
AWRAEDLNTGELF	TRBJ2-2	TRBV30
ASSPPKPTGELF	TRBJ2-2	TRBV18
AISTGQTTDTQY	TRBJ2-3	TRBV10-3